The 20 T cell receptor beta chains given below trace back to one sample, sequenced in a study of shared clonotypes between healthy human individuals. Naive CD8 cells lacked CD45RO, underwent positive selection for CCR7 and left out terminally differentiated effector memory CD45RA+ cells. Sequenced by immunoSEQ multiplex PCR; TCRdb stores in-frame clones only, minus some. The table shows 2 million to 2.5 million clones, with approximately 94% occurring only once. Sequencing used naive CD8+ T cells from PBMCs. Receptors originate from a man between 18 and 29 years old in good health. Some clones in this sample may be carry-over from other donors' samples.

CDR3 loop: CASSLGAGSEQYF. For the CDR3, the DNA is TGTGCCAGCAGCTTAGGGGCAGGGAGTGAGCAGTACTTC. This sequence joins TRBV7-7 and TRBJ2-7; D is tentatively TRBD1 or TRBD2 (5 bases each). Germline CDR1 and CDR2: SSHAT and FNYEAQ (reference sequence). The CDR3 length is 13 residues. V was cut by 1 base and J by 7 bases, with 11 bases left in between.

V gene TRBV11-2 combines with J gene TRBJ2-1, with 8 bases identical to TRBD2. Germline lookup yields CDR1 SGHAT and CDR2 FQNNGV. With V trimmed by 3 bases and J by 5 bases, 9 bases remained unmatched. The CDR3 is 16 amino acids. CDR3 nucleotides: TGTGCCAGCAGCTTCAAAACTAGCGGTAACAACAATGAGCAGTTCTTC. This gives the protein CASSFKTSGNNNEQFF.

This chain links TRBV25-1 with TRBJ2-1; no firm D call. From germline, CDR1 is MGHDK and CDR2 SYGVNS. This CDR3 contains 11 residues. The CDR3 bases are TGTGCGGTCACCCATGGGTTTGAGCAGTTCTTC. This sequence encodes CAVTHGFEQFF.

The chain is built from TRBV19 and TRBJ2-7; tentative D call: TRBD2 (7 bases). Trimming left V 3 bases short and J 0 bases short, with 9 bases between. The germline V gene has CDR1 LNHDA and CDR2 SQIVND (reference sequence). This CDR3 comprises 14 residues. DNA for the CDR3: TGTGCCAGTAGTATGGGGGGGCACTCCTACGAGCAGTACTTC. Amino acid sequence: CASSMGGHSYEQYF. The full variable domain, completed using reference TRBV19 and TRBJ2-7, is DGGITQSPKYLFRKEGQNVTLSCEQNLNHDAMYWYRQDPGQGLRLIYYSQIVNDFQKGDIAEGYSVSREKKESFPLTVTSAQKNPTAFYLCASSMGGHSYEQYFGPGTRLTVT.

J is TRBJ1-1 and V is TRBV4-1; 7 positions match TRBD1. J lost 2 bases, V lost 3 bases, and 15 bases had no gene match. This CDR3 contains 18 residues. Germline V gene lookup returns CDR1 MGHRA and CDR2 YSYEKL. CDR3 loop: CASSHPGQVSSRNTEAFF. Here the CDR3 DNA reads TGCGCCAGCAGCCACCCCGGACAGGTCAGCTCTAGAAACACTGAAGCTTTCTTT.

The chain employs TRBV19 and TRBJ2-5; no clear D. V was cut by 6 bases and J by 5 bases, with 16 bases left in between. This CDR3 has 14 amino acids. Germline values: CDR1 LNHDA, CDR2 SQIVND (reference sequence). The CDR3 DNA sequence: TGTGCCAGTAGCCCAATGTTCAGATCGGAGACCCAGTACTTC. Encoded protein: CASSPMFRSETQYF.

V usage is TRBV10-1 and J usage is TRBJ2-2; 7 bases are shared with TRBD1. This CDR3 region has 15 residues. The J segment lost 4 bases and the V segment lost 8 bases, leaving 10 bases of the junction unmatched. Germline V gives CDR1 WNHNN, CDR2 SYGVQD (reference sequence). CDR3 amino acids: CASGETGHGTGELFF. The CDR3 coding sequence is TGCGCCAGCGGGGAGACAGGGCACGGCACCGGGGAGCTGTTTTTT.

The V call is TRBV4-3, the J call TRBJ2-1, with 7 bases fitting TRBD2. CDR1 is LGHNA, CDR2 YSLEER, per germline. This CDR3 has 17 amino acids. Unmatched junction bases numbered 11, after V lost 5 bases and J lost 1 base. CDR3: CASSGDQRDSSYNEQFF. The CDR3 DNA is TGCGCCAGCAGCGGGGACCAGCGGGATAGTTCCTACAATGAGCAGTTCTTC.

The chain is built from TRBV27 and TRBJ2-7; D might be TRBD1 (6 bases). V lost 2 bases to trimming and J lost 0 bases, with 14 bases between them. CDR1 and CDR2 from the germline V gene are MNHEY and SMNVEV (reference sequence). The CDR3 spans 16 residues. The CDR3 DNA reads TGTGCCAGCAGTTTAAGCCCAGGGGCCGGCTCCTACGAGCAGTACTTC. Protein product: CASSLSPGAGSYEQYF.

The rearrangement uses TRBV18 and TRBJ2-3, with 8 bases aligning to TRBD2. CDR1 is KGHSH and CDR2 is LQKENI in the germline V gene. The V gene end was trimmed by 0 bases and the J gene end by 0 bases; junction bases not matched to a gene: 8. The CDR3 extends over 18 amino acids. CDR3 nucleotide sequence: TGTGCCAGCTCACCACCCTTCCTAGCGGGTACTAGCACAGATACGCAGTATTTT. It codes for CASSPPFLAGTSTDTQYF.

This clone appeared a single time. V and J are TRBV27 and TRBJ1-1, with 9 bases fitting TRBD1. The CDR3 is 16 residues long. J lost 2 bases, V lost 1 base, and 5 bases had no gene match. Germline V gene data show CDR1 as MNHEY and CDR2 as SMNVEV (reference sequence). CDR3 region: CASSLLWDRVNTEAFF. The DNA for the CDR3 is TGTGCCAGCAGTTTATTGTGGGACAGGGTTAACACTGAAGCTTTCTTT.

V gene TRBV5-4 combines with J gene TRBJ1-1; 8 bases match TRBD1. The J segment lost 6 bases and the V segment lost 3 bases, leaving 7 bases of the junction unmatched. Germline V gene data show CDR1 as SGHNT and CDR2 as YYREEE (reference sequence). The CDR3 has 14 amino acids. The DNA for the CDR3 is TGTGCCAGCAGCTCCGGCAGGGGGCTCGCTGAAGCTTTCTTT. This encodes CASSSGRGLAEAFF.

The chain carries TRBV7-8 and TRBJ2-4; D may correspond to TRBD1 or TRBD2 (5 bases each). Between the trimmed V and J ends, which lost 2 bases and 0 bases, there was a span of 14 bases. CDR1 and CDR2 from the germline V gene are SGHVS and FQNEAQ. This CDR3 is 17 amino acids long. CDR3 in amino acids: CASSLPGRHLAKNIQYF. In DNA, the CDR3 is TGTGCCAGCAGCTTACCGGGGCGACATCTAGCCAAAAACATTCAGTACTTC.

This clone was recorded once. This sequence joins TRBV27 and TRBJ2-7; 7 positions match TRBD1. Germline V gives CDR1 MNHEY, CDR2 SMNVEV (reference sequence). The CDR3 spans 14 residues. J gave up 6 bases and V 5 bases, and 10 bases lay outside the gene matches. Here the CDR3 reads CASSTTGFGGEQYF. The DNA of the CDR3 is TGTGCCAGCAGTACGACAGGGTTTGGGGGCGAGCAGTACTTC.

The gene calls are TRBV4-1 and TRBJ2-1, with D perhaps TRBD2 (6 bases). This CDR3 region has 15 residues. CDR1 and CDR2 from the germline V gene are MGHRA and YSYEKL. V was clipped by 1 base and J by 4 bases, with 11 bases between them. CDR3 in DNA: TGCGCCAGCAGCCAAGTTGTGAGCGGGTACAATGAGCAGTTCTTC. Translated, it gives CASSQVVSGYNEQFF.

The chain uses TRBV27 and TRBJ1-4; 7 bases agree with TRBD1. The CDR3 loop spans 17 amino acids. The V and J ends lost 5 bases and 6 bases, in that order; junction bases with no gene match: 15. Germline V CDR1 and CDR2: MNHEY, SMNVEV (reference sequence). CDR3 bases: TGTGCCAGCAGTCCACACTTCCTCAGGGGGGGTCATGAAAAACTGTTTTTT. This sequence encodes CASSPHFLRGGHEKLFF.

The chain combines TRBV11-2 with TRBJ1-5; D is perhaps TRBD1 (6 bases). The germline CDR1 and CDR2 sequences are SGHAT and FQNNGV. Trimming took off 0 bases at V and 7 bases at J, with 13 bases between the two ends. CDR3 size: 15 residues. The CDR3 region has the DNA TGTGCCAGCAGCTTAGATCTGGGGGCTGGGCAGCCCCAGCATTTT. It yields the protein CASSLDLGAGQPQHF.

In this sample, this clone turned up a few times. Other DNA sequences from this sample encode an identical CDR3 as well. The V call is TRBV27, the J call TRBJ1-1, with a possible D match to TRBD1 (5 bases). The V end lost 3 bases, the J end lost 4 bases, and 9 bases lay between the germline ends. The CDR3 is 13 amino acids. Per germline, CDR1 MNHEY and CDR2 SMNVEV (reference sequence). The CDR3: CASSFGGGTEAFF. DNA of the CDR3: TGTGCCAGCAGTTTCGGGGGTGGCACTGAAGCTTTCTTT.

The chain combines TRBV7-2 with TRBJ2-7, with TRBD1 matching 8 bases. Germline CDR1 reads SGHTA; CDR2 reads FQGNSA. The CDR3 extends over 18 amino acids. V was clipped by 4 bases and J by 6 bases; unmatched bases: 20. CDR3 sequence reads: CASSYPILLGQGATEQYF. CDR3 DNA sequence: TGTGCCAGCAGCTACCCGATTCTTCTTGGGCAGGGGGCGACCGAGCAGTACTTC. Filled out from reference TRBV7-2 and TRBJ2-7, the complete variable domain reads GAGVSQSPSNKVTEKGKDVELRCDPISGHTALYWYRQSLGQGLEFLIYFQGNSAPDKSGLPSDRFSAERTGGSVSTLTIQRTQQEDSAVYLCASSYPILLGQGATEQYFGPGTRLTVT.

This chain links TRBV19 with TRBJ2-1, with TRBD2 identical over 12 bases. The CDR3 runs to 16 residues. The germline V gene has CDR1 LNHDA and CDR2 SQIVND (reference sequence). J lost 5 bases, V lost 4 bases, and 6 bases had no gene match. The CDR3 sequence: CASSTRLAGVNNEQFF. For the CDR3, the DNA is TGTGCCAGTAGTACCCGACTAGCGGGAGTAAACAATGAGCAGTTCTTC.